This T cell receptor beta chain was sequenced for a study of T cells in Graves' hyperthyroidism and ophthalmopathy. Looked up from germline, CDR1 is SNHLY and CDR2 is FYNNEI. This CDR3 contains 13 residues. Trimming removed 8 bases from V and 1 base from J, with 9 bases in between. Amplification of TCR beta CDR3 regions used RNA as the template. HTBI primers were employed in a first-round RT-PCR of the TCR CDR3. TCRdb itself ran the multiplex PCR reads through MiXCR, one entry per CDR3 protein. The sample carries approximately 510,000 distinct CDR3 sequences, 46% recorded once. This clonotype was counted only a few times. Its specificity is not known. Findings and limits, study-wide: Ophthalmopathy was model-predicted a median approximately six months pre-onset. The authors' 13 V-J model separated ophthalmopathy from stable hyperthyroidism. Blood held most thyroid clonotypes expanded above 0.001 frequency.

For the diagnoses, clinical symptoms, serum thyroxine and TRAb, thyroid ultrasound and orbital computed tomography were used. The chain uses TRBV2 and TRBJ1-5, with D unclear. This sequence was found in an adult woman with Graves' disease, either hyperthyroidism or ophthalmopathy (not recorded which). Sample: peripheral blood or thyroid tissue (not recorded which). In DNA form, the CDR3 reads TGTGCCAGCTCAGAAGAAAGCAATCAGCCCCAGCATTTT. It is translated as CASSEESNQPQHF. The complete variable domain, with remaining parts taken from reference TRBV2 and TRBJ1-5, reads EPEVTQTPSHQVTQMGQEVILRCVPISNHLYFYWYRQILGQKVEFLVSFYNNEISEKSEIFDDQFSVERPDGSNFTLKIRSTKLEDSAMYFCASSEESNQPQHFGDGTRLSIL.